The 22 T cell receptor beta chains listed next were all sequenced from one sample in a study of T cell changes during pregnancy in multiple sclerosis. TCRdb's copy holds only in-frame clones and misses some; the assay was immunoSEQ multiplex PCR. Among some 23,000 clones listed, about 88% were seen once. Sequenced material: CD4+ T cells from peripheral blood mononuclear cells, taken in the first trimester of pregnancy. Every receptor here comes from a female donor in good health, enrolled as a control in a pregnancy study.

This chain links TRBV5-5 with TRBJ2-7; 8 bases line up with TRBD1. The CDR3 consists of 16 residues. The J segment lost 1 base and the V segment lost 5 bases, leaving 11 bases of the junction unmatched. Germline CDR1 reads SGHKS; CDR2 reads YYEKEE (reference sequence). The CDR3 DNA follows: TGTGCCAGCAGTCGAGGACAGGGAAGGTCGTCCTACGAGCAGTACTTC. Its translation: CASSRGQGRSSYEQYF.

This chain links TRBV6-1 with TRBJ2-7; D remains ambiguous. The CDR3 extends over 13 amino acids. Germline loops: CDR1 MNHNS, CDR2 SASEGT. The V end lost 6 bases, the J end lost 4 bases, and 13 bases lay between the germline ends. CDR3 in amino acids: CASSTVVTYEQYF. In nucleotides, the CDR3 is TGTGCCAGCAGCACAGTTGTTACTTACGAGCAGTACTTC.

This chain joins TRBV6-5 and TRBJ2-3; 9 bases are shared with TRBD1. The length of the CDR3 is 14 residues. The V gene's germline CDR1 is MNHEY and CDR2 SVGAGI. Unmatched junction bases numbered 0, after V lost 5 bases and J lost 0 bases. DNA of the CDR3: TGTGCCAGCAGTGGGACAGGGAGCACAGATACGCAGTATTTT. This sequence encodes CASSGTGSTDTQYF.

This clone was recorded once. The V and J genes are TRBV14 and TRBJ1-1; D remains unclear. Trimming removed 6 bases at V and 5 bases at J, with 19 bases between. The CDR3 covers 15 residues. CDR1 SGHDN and CDR2 FVKESK come from the germline V gene. The CDR3 loop reads CASRGNKGGRTEAFF. The CDR3 nucleotides read TGTGCCAGCAGGGGGAATAAGGGAGGGAGGACTGAAGCTTTCTTT. Filled out from reference TRBV14 and TRBJ1-1, the complete variable domain reads EAGVTQFPSHSVIEKGQTVTLRCDPISGHDNLYWYRRVMGKEIKFLLHFVKESKQDESGMPNNRFLAERTGGTYSTLKVQPAELEDSGVYFCASRGNKGGRTEAFFGQGTRLTVV.

The rearrangement uses TRBV5-1 and TRBJ2-7; 8 positions agree with TRBD2. In germline, CDR1 is SGHRS, CDR2 YFSETQ. The CDR3 is 16 amino acids. Trimming removed 2 bases from V and 5 bases from J; junction bases left unmatched: 12. The CDR3 loop is CASSLGLATLVDEQYF. The CDR3 nucleotides are TGCGCCAGCAGCTTAGGACTAGCAACCTTGGTCGACGAGCAGTACTTC.

This clone was seen just once. This chain uses TRBV15 with TRBJ2-1, with TRBD1 matching over 8 bases. Losses at the gene ends were 3 bases for V and 4 bases for J; bases not matched to a gene: 11. Germline V gene data show CDR1 as LNHNV and CDR2 as YYDKDF (reference sequence). This CDR3 has 17 amino acids. This CDR3 is CATSSFSSRTGYNEQFF. Here the CDR3 DNA reads TGTGCCACCAGCAGTTTCTCTTCCCGGACAGGGTACAATGAGCAGTTCTTC.

The chain is built from TRBV9 and TRBJ2-3, with 13 bases fitting TRBD2. The CDR3 loop spans 18 amino acids. J lost 2 bases, V lost 0 bases, and 6 bases had no gene match. The germline gives CDR1 SGDLS, CDR2 YYNGEE. CDR3 sequence: CASSVATGTSGITDTQYF. The CDR3 DNA reads TGTGCCAGCAGCGTAGCTACAGGGACTAGCGGGATCACAGATACGCAGTATTTT.

The rearrangement links TRBV5-6 to TRBJ2-5; 12 bases map to TRBD2. This CDR3 region has 19 residues. J lost 0 bases, V lost 4 bases, and 13 bases had no gene match. Germline V gene sequence: CDR1 SGHDT, CDR2 YYEEEE. This CDR3 is CASSVSTSGGINHQETQYF. The CDR3 nucleotides read TGTGCCAGCAGCGTGAGCACTAGCGGGGGGATTAACCACCAAGAGACCCAGTACTTC.

The J gene is TRBJ1-2, the V gene TRBV19; 8 nucleotides match TRBD1. The germline CDR1 and CDR2 sequences are LNHDA and SQIVND (reference sequence). This CDR3 region has 13 residues. V lost 5 bases to trimming and J lost 8 bases; unmatched junction nucleotides: 7. CDR3 protein: CASSPMTGDGYTF. For the CDR3, the DNA is TGTGCCAGTAGTCCCATGACAGGGGACGGCTACACCTTC.

V gene TRBV7-9 combines with J gene TRBJ1-5; 8 bases are a match to TRBD1. The CDR3 is made up of 14 amino acids. Germline V gives CDR1 SEHNR, CDR2 FQNEAQ (reference sequence). V shed 5 bases and J 7 bases; nucleotides not matched to a gene: 7. This CDR3 is CASSASGGRQPQHF. The CDR3 DNA follows: TGTGCCAGCAGCGCATCAGGGGGCCGGCAGCCCCAGCATTTT.

This chain links TRBV2 with TRBJ2-7; the D gene is possibly TRBD2 (6 bases). V was pared by 4 bases and J by 4 bases, with 17 bases between. The germline gives CDR1 SNHLY, CDR2 FYNNEI. This CDR3 contains 15 residues. For the CDR3, the DNA is TGTGCCAGCAGTGCGGGGCTGGGGGGACTTTACGAGCAGTACTTC. Translating gives CASSAGLGGLYEQYF.

The rearrangement uses TRBV9 and TRBJ2-3, with 9 bases fitting TRBD2. The CDR3 spans 15 residues. Germline V lookup: CDR1 SGDLS, CDR2 YYNGEE. V was clipped by 0 bases and J by 4 bases; unmatched bases: 3. CDR3 region: CASSVEAGGSDTQYF. The CDR3 coding sequence is TGTGCCAGCAGCGTAGAGGCGGGGGGGTCAGATACGCAGTATTTT.

The chain couples TRBV5-1 to TRBJ1-2; possible D gene TRBD1, 5 bases. Per the germline V gene, CDR1 is SGHRS and CDR2 is YFSETQ. The germline V and J ends were trimmed by 0 bases and 1 base, with 10 bases remaining between them. There are 15 residues in the CDR3. Here the CDR3 reads CASSLDPGINYGYTF. As DNA, the CDR3 is TGCGCCAGCAGCTTGGACCCAGGGATTAACTATGGCTACACCTTC.

The genes are TRBV7-3 and TRBJ2-2; 7 bases match TRBD2. CDR3 length equals 16 residues. V gave up 5 bases and J gave up 3 bases; unmatched junction bases: 9. CDR1 SGHTA and CDR2 FQGTGA come from the germline V gene. The CDR3 spells CASSPMAGRDTGELFF. CDR3 DNA: TGTGCCAGCAGCCCGATGGCGGGGAGGGACACCGGGGAGCTGTTTTTT.

The chain couples TRBV4-2 to TRBJ2-7; maybe TRBD2 (6 bases). V lost 0 bases, J lost 0 bases, and 9 bases lay in between. Germline lookup yields CDR1 LGHNA and CDR2 YNFKEQ. The CDR3 extends over 15 amino acids. CDR3 nucleotide sequence: TGTGCCAGCAGCCAAGATCTAGCGAGCTCCTACGAGCAGTACTTC. It encodes CASSQDLASSYEQYF.

The chain uses TRBV9 and TRBJ2-3, with 9 bases that match TRBD1. V lost 0 bases, J lost 1 base, and 3 bases stayed unmatched. This CDR3 region has 16 residues. Germline V gene data show CDR1 as SGDLS and CDR2 as YYNGEE. The CDR3 nucleotides read TGTGCCAGCAGCGTAGCCCGGGACAGGGGCACAGATACGCAGTATTTT. Its translation is CASSVARDRGTDTQYF.

This clone has just one count. V and J are TRBV30 and TRBJ1-1; 7 bases agree with TRBD1. V was clipped by 8 bases and J by 7 bases; unmatched bases: 13. CDR3 size: 13 residues. The germline V gene has CDR1 GTSNPN and CDR2 SVGIG (reference sequence). In DNA form, the CDR3 reads TGTGCCCACGACAGGGTCGGGTCGCTTGAAGCTTTCTTT. Translating gives CAHDRVGSLEAFF. Supplemented by reference TRBV30 and TRBJ1-1, the full variable domain reads SQTIHQWPATLVQPVGSPLSLECTVEGTSNPNLYWYRQAAGRGLQLLFYSVGIGQISSEVPQNLSASRPQDRQFILSSKKLLLSDSGFYLCAHDRVGSLEAFFGQGTRLTVV.

J is TRBJ2-7 and V is TRBV6-1; D possibly corresponds to TRBD1 (6 bases). The V end lost 4 bases, the J end lost 5 bases, and 12 bases lay between the germline ends. The CDR3 contains 13 residues. In germline, CDR1 is MNHNS, CDR2 SASEGT. The CDR3: CASSVGTKNEQYF. The CDR3 DNA reads as TGTGCCAGCAGTGTCGGGACAAAAAACGAGCAGTACTTC.

This clone occurred a few times. The chain joins TRBV29-1 to TRBJ1-2; no clear D gene. There are 12 residues in the CDR3. The V end was cut by 0 bases, the J end by 1 base, with 3 bases between. The germline gives CDR1 SQVTM, CDR2 ANQGSEA. The CDR3 DNA is TGCAGCGTTGAAGATAGTAACTATGGCTACACCTTC. The encoded protein is CSVEDSNYGYTF.

This clone was seen only once. The V gene is TRBV28, the J gene TRBJ1-3; D not certain. There are 16 residues in the CDR3. CDR1 is MDHEN, CDR2 SYDVKM, per germline. Deletions cut 6 bases from V and 1 base from J, with 16 bases between. CDR3 amino acids: CASRSNLGRSGNTIYF. The CDR3 DNA is TGTGCCAGCAGATCTAACCTCGGGAGATCTGGAAACACCATATATTTT.

The chain links TRBV6-1 to TRBJ2-5; 7 nucleotides line up with TRBD1. The CDR3 contains 15 residues. Germline V gene sequence: CDR1 MNHNS, CDR2 SASEGT. V was clipped by 4 bases and J by 1 base; unmatched bases: 6. The CDR3 sequence is CASSGDSLPQETQYF. The CDR3 bases are TGTGCCAGCAGTGGGGACAGTCTACCCCAAGAGACCCAGTACTTC.

V gene TRBV7-6 combines with J gene TRBJ1-6; D is undetermined. The V and J ends lost 6 bases and 5 bases respectively, with 14 bases between them. The length of the CDR3 is 15 residues. Germline loops: CDR1 SGHVS, CDR2 FNYEAQ. CDR3 loop: CASSPITGNNSPLHF. CDR3 DNA sequence: TGTGCCAGCAGTCCTATCACGGGGAATAATTCACCCCTCCACTTT.